The rows below give T cell receptor beta chains drawn from one sample of a study of blood T cell repertoires in COVID-19. The assay was immunoSEQ multiplex PCR, and TCRdb's table has in-frame clones only and misses some. This sample has around 130,000 clones, with more than 75% found just once. The sample consisted of peripheral blood. These receptor sequences come from a man aged 60 to 69 with acute or convalescent COVID-19. The CDR3 runs from the conserved cysteine through the conserved F or W. Clone size, where shown, is once, few, many, or a class for clones that have expanded.

.	TRBV7-9	TRBJ2-3	CASSAPGTNTQYF
.	TRBV7-6	TRBJ2-7	CASSPRGGQGFYEQYF
.	TRBV5-1	TRBJ1-1	CASREDTEAFF
.	TRBV7-2	TRBJ2-1	CASSLARGNEQFF
.	TRBV18	TRBJ2-3	CASSLGTGGTDTQYF
few	TRBV28	TRBJ1-6	CASSRQGARNSPLHF
.	TRBV7-9	TRBJ1-4	CASSLPNDRAEVF
once	TRBV6-2/TRBV6-3	TRBJ2-1	CASSYVKAEQFF
.	TRBV9	TRBJ2-1	CASSPTERDNEQFF
.	TRBV3-1/TRBV3-2	TRBJ2-1	CASSQFSGGAYNEQFF
.	TRBV14	TRBJ1-1	CASSHRTGTRGTEAFF
.	TRBV7-3	TRBJ1-1	CASRKTGGEATEAFF
once	TRBV24-1	TRBJ2-1	CATRTTGTGEDEQFF
few	TRBV4-3	TRBJ1-1	CASSQVPGGNTEAFF
.	TRBV5-1	TRBJ2-7	CASSSYSGDEQYF
once	TRBV9	TRBJ1-1	CASSTGGAGGTEAFF
.	TRBV7-8	TRBJ1-4	CASSGRGSPTNEKLFF
.	TRBV3-1/TRBV3-2	TRBJ2-3	CASSGDASDTQYF
.	TRBV28	TRBJ1-4	CASSPERDSGGTNEKLFF
.	TRBV6-6	TRBJ2-3	CASSPRGEGTQYF
.	TRBV6-5	TRBJ2-7	CASRQGTISYEQYF
once	TRBV24-1	TRBJ2-3	CATSDLRGSTDTQYF
.	TRBV4-3	TRBJ2-7	CASSQDGTGSRQYF
.	TRBV12-1	TRBJ2-1	CASSFGRRERCQFF
.	TRBV5-1	TRBJ1-2	CASSLRADGYTF
once	TRBV19	TRBJ2-3	CASSIGLAATDTQYF
once	TRBV5-1	TRBJ1-4	CASRNLPGLINEKLFF
.	TRBV2	TRBJ2-7	CASRTSGSYGDEQYF
.	TRBV18	TRBJ1-1	CASSPNQGALNTEAFF
few	TRBV7-8	TRBJ1-1	CASSLGPQGGAFF
.	TRBV15	TRBJ2-1	CATSRDRVLSEQFF
.	TRBV15	TRBJ1-5	CATPGDPGGYSNQPQHF
few	TRBV7-3	TRBJ2-6	CASSYRTGSGANVLTF
.	TRBV27	TRBJ2-1	CASSRIGTSGYNEQFF
.	TRBV28	TRBJ1-1	CASTSRTGGFF